The 2 T cell receptor beta chains below come from one sample, sequenced in a study of beta chain features in type 1 diabetes. Study-level points and caveats: Moderate yet significant TCRB CDR3 shortening was seen in Type 1 diabetes patients in all four CD4+ subsets.

Their antigen targets remain unknown. The whole isolated RNA underwent reverse transcription, so sequencing captured expressed TCRB transcripts. TCRdb's table, derived via immunoSEQ multiplex PCR, lists solely in-frame clones and lacks some. The sample lists about 370,000 clones, over 8.5% occurring once. Sequenced input: central memory CD4+ T cells from blood. All receptors come from a young man with type 1 diabetes.

This clone appeared a few times. The chain carries TRBV4-2 and TRBJ2-5, with D possibly TRBD1 on 6 matching bases. This CDR3 contains 15 residues. The ends were cut back, 5 bases at V and 5 bases at J, with 18 bases in the middle. Germline CDR1 reads LGHNA; CDR2 reads YNFKEQ. CDR3 sequence reads: CASSTRGSKGETQYF. The CDR3, as DNA: TGTGCCAGCAGCACCAGGGGCTCTAAGGGCGAGACCCAGTACTTC.

The chain is built from TRBV4-3 and TRBJ2-3; D is unclear. Germline V gene lookup returns CDR1 LGHNA and CDR2 YSLEER. The CDR3 is 16 residues long. Trimming shortened V by 2 bases and J by 1 base, and 13 bases separated the two germline ends. The DNA of the CDR3 is TGCGCCAGCAGCCAATCGGGTTTTGGTCGCACAGATACGCAGTATTTT. Translation gives CASSQSGFGRTDTQYF.